One sample yielded the 2 T cell receptor beta chains listed below, sequenced in a study of cytomegalovirus exposure and HLA in healthy donors. Repertoires were generated with immunoSEQ multiplex PCR, while TCRdb's copy carries only in-frame clones and drops some. The table has about 280,000 clones, 85% to 90% seen once. The sample comprised PBMCs. Receptor source: a woman aged 18-29 years in good health and CMV-seronegative.

The V gene is TRBV10-3, the J gene TRBJ1-5; a possible D gene is TRBD1 (6 bases). V dropped 3 bases and J dropped 5 bases, with 14 bases sitting between them. The germline CDR1 and CDR2 sequences are ENHRY and SYGVKD. The CDR3 runs to 15 residues. The CDR3 loop is CAISDRDIRDQPQHF. The CDR3 coding sequence is TGTGCCATCAGTGACCGGGACATTCGCGATCAGCCCCAGCATTTT.

This chain links TRBV5-4 with TRBJ2-7, with 9 bases matching TRBD2. The CDR3 is made up of 14 amino acids. The J segment lost 3 bases and the V segment lost 4 bases, leaving 5 bases of the junction unmatched. From germline, CDR1 is SGHNT and CDR2 YYREEE (reference sequence). This CDR3 reads CASSPGLASYEQYF. CDR3 coding DNA: TGTGCCAGCAGCCCAGGACTAGCGAGCTACGAGCAGTACTTC. The variable domain in full, completed from reference TRBV5-4 and TRBJ2-7, reads ETGVTQSPTHLIKTRGQQVTLRCSSQSGHNTVSWYQQALGQGPQFIFQYYREEENGRGNFPPRFSGLQFPNYSSELNVNALELDDSALYLCASSPGLASYEQYFGPGTRLTVT.